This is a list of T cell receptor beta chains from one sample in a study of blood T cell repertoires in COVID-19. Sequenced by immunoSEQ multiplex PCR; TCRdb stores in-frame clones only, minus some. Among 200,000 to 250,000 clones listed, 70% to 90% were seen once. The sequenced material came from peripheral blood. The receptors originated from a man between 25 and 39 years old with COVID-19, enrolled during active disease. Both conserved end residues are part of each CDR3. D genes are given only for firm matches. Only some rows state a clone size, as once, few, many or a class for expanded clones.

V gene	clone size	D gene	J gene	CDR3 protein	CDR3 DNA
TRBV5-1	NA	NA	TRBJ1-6	CASSLAQDKDNSPLHF	TGCGCCAGCAGCTTGGCGCAGGACAAAGATAATTCACCCCTCCACTTT
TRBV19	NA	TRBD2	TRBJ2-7	CASPRGLAGMSSYEQYF	TGTGCCAGTCCTAGGGGACTAGCGGGGATGTCCTCCTACGAGCAGTACTTC
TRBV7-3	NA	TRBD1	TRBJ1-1	CASSPQGAGTEAFF	TGTGCCAGCAGCCCACAGGGGGCAGGCACTGAAGCTTTCTTT
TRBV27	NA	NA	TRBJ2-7	CASSLSTAFTTRPYEQYF	TGTGCCAGCAGTTTATCCACAGCGTTCACAACTAGGCCCTACGAGCAGTACTTC
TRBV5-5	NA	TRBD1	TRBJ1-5	CASSWGQGVIGNQPQHF	TGTGCCAGCAGCTGGGGACAGGGGGTTATAGGCAATCAGCCCCAGCATTTT
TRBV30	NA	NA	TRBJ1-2	CAWSVRHDGYTF	TGTGCCTGGAGTGTCCGACATGACGGCTACACCTTC
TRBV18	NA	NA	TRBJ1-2	CASSPPANYGYTF	TGTGCCAGCTCCCCTCCGGCTAACTATGGCTACACCTTC
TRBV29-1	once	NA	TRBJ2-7	CSVGGGNEQYF	TGCAGCGTTGGGGGCGGAAACGAGCAGTACTTC
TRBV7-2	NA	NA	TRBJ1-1	CASSLGSGRRVGTEAFF	TGTGCCAGCAGCTTAGGGTCGGGCAGGAGGGTTGGGACTGAAGCTTTCTTT
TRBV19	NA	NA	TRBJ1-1	CASSTPTGPNTEAFF	TGTGCCAGTAGTACACCGACAGGTCCTAACACTGAAGCTTTCTTT
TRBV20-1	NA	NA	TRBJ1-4	CSASQGNEKLFF	TGCAGTGCTAGTCAGGGGAATGAAAAACTGTTTTTT
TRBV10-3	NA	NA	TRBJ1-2	CAISESQVAGYTF	TGTGCCATCAGTGAGTCTCAGGTTGCTGGCTACACCTTC
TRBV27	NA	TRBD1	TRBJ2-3	CASRRTGKADTQYF	TGTGCCAGCAGACGGACAGGGAAGGCAGATACGCAGTATTTT
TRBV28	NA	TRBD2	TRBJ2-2	CASSAIWGGTTGELFF	TGTGCCAGCAGTGCCATCTGGGGGGGGACGACCGGGGAGCTGTTTTTT
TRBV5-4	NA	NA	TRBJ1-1	CASSPLTPNTEAFF	TGTGCCAGCAGCCCACTAACACCGAACACTGAAGCTTTCTTT
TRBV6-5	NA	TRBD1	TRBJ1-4	CASHRGLSEKLFF	TGTGCCAGTCACAGGGGGCTTAGTGAAAAACTGTTTTTT
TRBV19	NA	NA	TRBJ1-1	CASSKSGDTEAFF	TGTGCCAGTAGTAAGTCCGGGGACACTGAAGCTTTCTTT
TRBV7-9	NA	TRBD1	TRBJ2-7	CASSTRTGFYEQYF	TGTGCCAGCAGCACCCGGACAGGGTTTTACGAGCAGTACTTC
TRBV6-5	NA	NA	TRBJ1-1	CASTKTGNTEAFF	TGTGCCAGCACTAAGACAGGGAACACTGAAGCTTTCTTT
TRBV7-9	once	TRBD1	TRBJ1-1	CASSLGQGANTEAFF	TGTGCCAGCAGCTTGGGACAGGGGGCCAACACTGAAGCTTTCTTT
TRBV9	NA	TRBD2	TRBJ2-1	CASSPIAGTHNEQFF	TGTGCCAGCAGCCCAATAGCGGGGACTCACAATGAGCAGTTCTTC
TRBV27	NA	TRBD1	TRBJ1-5	CASSWTGGHQPQHF	TGTGCCAGCAGTTGGACAGGGGGACATCAGCCCCAGCATTTT
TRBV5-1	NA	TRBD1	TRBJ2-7	CASSLSPDRGAYEQYF	TGCGCCAGCAGCTTGAGTCCGGACAGGGGTGCGTACGAGCAGTACTTC
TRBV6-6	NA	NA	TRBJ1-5	CASSYSSGQPQHF	TGTGCCAGCAGTTACTCATCAGGTCAGCCCCAGCATTTT
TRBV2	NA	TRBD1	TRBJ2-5	CASLRSTGGVTQYF	TGTGCCAGCCTAAGATCGACAGGGGGAGTGACCCAGTACTTC
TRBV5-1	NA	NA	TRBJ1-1	CASSLGEGVNTEAFF	TGCGCCAGCAGCTTGGGGGAGGGCGTGAACACTGAAGCTTTCTTT
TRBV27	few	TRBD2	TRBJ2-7	CASSRYTSGNEQYF	TGTGCCAGCAGTCGTTATACTAGCGGGAACGAGCAGTACTTC
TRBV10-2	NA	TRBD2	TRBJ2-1	CASSEVERGYNEQFF	TGCGCCAGCAGTGAGGTCGAGCGGGGGTACAATGAGCAGTTCTTC
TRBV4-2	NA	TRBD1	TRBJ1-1	CASSQTVDRGDTEAFF	TGTGCCAGCAGCCAAACCGTGGACAGGGGAGACACTGAAGCTTTCTTT
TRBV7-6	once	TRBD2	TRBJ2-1	CASSSLAGAPNEQFF	TGTGCCAGCAGCTCACTAGCGGGAGCCCCCAATGAGCAGTTCTTC